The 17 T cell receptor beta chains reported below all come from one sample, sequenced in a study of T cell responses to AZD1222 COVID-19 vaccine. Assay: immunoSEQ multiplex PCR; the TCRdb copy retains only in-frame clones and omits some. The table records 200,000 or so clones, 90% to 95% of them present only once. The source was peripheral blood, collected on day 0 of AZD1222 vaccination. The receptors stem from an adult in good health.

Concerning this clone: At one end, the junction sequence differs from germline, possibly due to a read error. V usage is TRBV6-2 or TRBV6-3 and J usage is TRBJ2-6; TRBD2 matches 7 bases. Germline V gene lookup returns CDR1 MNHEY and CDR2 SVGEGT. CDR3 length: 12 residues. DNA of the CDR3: TGTGCCAGCAGTTATCGGGAGGAACATCTGGCTTTC. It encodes CASSYREEHLAF.

CDR3 amino acids: CASSLADSSANYEQYF. The CDR3 nucleotides read TGTGCCAGCAGCTTAGCAGATTCTAGCGCCAATTACGAGCAGTACTTC. The rearrangement joins TRBV7-6 to TRBJ2-7, with D perhaps TRBD2 (6 bases). Per germline, CDR1 SGHVS and CDR2 FNYEAQ. The V and J ends lost 0 bases and 4 bases respectively, with 16 bases between them. This CDR3 contains 16 residues. The full variable domain, completed using reference TRBV7-6 and TRBJ2-7, is GAGVSQSPRYKVTKRGQDVALRCDPISGHVSLYWYRQALGQGPEFLTYFNYEAQQDKSGLPNDRFSAERPEGSISTLTIQRTEQRDSAMYRCASSLADSSANYEQYFGPGTRLTVT.

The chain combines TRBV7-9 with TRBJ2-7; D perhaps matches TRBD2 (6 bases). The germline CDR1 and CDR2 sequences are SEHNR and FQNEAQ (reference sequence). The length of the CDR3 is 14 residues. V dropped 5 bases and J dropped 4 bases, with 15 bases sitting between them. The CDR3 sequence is CASSMVGGPYEQYF. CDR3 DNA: TGTGCCAGCAGCATGGTGGGAGGCCCATACGAGCAGTACTTC.

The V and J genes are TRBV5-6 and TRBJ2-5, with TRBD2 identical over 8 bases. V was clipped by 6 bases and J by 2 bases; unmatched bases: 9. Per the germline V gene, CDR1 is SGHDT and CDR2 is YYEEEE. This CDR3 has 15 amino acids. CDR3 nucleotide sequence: TGTGCCAGCATCCTAGGGGTAGCGGGACAAGAGACCCAGTACTTC. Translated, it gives CASILGVAGQETQYF.

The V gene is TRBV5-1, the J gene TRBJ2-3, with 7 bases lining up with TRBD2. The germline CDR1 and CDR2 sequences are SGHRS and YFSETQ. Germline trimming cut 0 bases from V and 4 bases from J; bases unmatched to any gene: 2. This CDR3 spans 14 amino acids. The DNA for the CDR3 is TGCGCCAGCAGCTTGGGGGAGGGTGCAGATACGCAGTATTTT. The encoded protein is CASSLGEGADTQYF.

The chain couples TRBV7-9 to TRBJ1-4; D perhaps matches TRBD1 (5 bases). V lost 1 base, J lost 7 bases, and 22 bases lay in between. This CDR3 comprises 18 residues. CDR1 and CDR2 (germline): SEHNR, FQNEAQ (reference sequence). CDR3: CASSLGIPLQDNVEKLFF. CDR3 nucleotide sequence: TGTGCCAGCAGCTTAGGTATTCCATTACAGGACAACGTTGAAAAACTGTTTTTT. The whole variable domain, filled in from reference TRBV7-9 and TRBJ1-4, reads DTGVSQNPRHKITKRGQNVTFRCDPISEHNRLYWYRQTLGQGPEFLTYFQNEAQLEKSRLLSDRFSAERPKGSFSTLEIQRTEQGDSAMYLCASSLGIPLQDNVEKLFFGSGTQLSVL.

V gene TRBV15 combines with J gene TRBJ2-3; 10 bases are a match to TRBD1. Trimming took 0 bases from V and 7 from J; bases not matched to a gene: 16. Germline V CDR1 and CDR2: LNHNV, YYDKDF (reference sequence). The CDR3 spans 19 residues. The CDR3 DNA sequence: TGTGCCACCAGCAGAGATGCCCGTCGACAGGGGGCTTTTTTGCATACGCAGTATTTT. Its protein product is CATSRDARRQGAFLHTQYF.

The CDR3 sequence is CASKGLAGDYEQYF. Written as DNA, the CDR3 is TGTGCCAGCAAGGGACTAGCGGGAGACTACGAGCAGTACTTC. The chain has TRBV2 and TRBJ2-7; 14 bases are a match to TRBD2. The J segment lost 3 bases and the V segment lost 7 bases, leaving 2 bases of the junction unmatched. Germline loops: CDR1 SNHLY, CDR2 FYNNEI. The CDR3 has 14 amino acids.

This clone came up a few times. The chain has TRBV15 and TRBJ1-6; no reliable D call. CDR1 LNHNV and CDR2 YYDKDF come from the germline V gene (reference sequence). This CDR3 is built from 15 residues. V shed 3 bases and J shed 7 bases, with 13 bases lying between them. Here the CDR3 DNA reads TGTGCCACCAGCAGGGGAGGTACAGAGAATTCACCCCTCCACTTT. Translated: CATSRGGTENSPLHF.

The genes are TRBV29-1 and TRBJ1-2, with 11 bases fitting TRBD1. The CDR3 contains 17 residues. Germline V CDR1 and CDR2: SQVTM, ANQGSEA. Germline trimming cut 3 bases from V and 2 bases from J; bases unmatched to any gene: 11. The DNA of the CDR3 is TGCAGCGTTGAGGACAGGGGGCAAGGGGATTTGAACTATGGCTACACCTTC. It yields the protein CSVEDRGQGDLNYGYTF.

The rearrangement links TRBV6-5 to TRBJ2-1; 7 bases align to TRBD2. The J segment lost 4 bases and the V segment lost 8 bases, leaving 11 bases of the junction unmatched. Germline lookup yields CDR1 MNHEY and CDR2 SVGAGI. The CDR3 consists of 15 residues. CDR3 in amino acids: CASPAGDLFYNEQFF. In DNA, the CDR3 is TGTGCCAGCCCGGCGGGGGATCTCTTTTACAATGAGCAGTTCTTC.

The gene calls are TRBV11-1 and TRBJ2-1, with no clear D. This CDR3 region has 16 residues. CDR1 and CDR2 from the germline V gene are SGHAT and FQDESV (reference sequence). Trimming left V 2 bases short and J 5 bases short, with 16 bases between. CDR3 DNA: TGTGCCAGCAGCTTACCCCGGTCGGGCTTAAACAATGAGCAGTTCTTC. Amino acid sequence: CASSLPRSGLNNEQFF.

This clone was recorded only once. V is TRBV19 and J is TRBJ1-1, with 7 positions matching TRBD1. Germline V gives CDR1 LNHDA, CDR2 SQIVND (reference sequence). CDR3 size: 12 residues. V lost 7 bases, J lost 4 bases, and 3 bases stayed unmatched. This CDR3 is CASTNRGTEAFF. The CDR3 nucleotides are TGTGCCAGTACCAACAGGGGCACTGAAGCTTTCTTT.

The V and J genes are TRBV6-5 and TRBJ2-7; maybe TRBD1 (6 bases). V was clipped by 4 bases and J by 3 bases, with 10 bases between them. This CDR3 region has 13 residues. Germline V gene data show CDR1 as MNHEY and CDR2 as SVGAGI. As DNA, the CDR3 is TGTGCCAGCAGTTTGGACAGAGACTACGAGCAGTACTTC. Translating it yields CASSLDRDYEQYF.

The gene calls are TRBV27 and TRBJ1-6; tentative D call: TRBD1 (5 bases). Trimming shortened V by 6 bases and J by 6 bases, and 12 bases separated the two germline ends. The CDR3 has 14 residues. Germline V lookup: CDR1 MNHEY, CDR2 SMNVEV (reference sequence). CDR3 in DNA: TGTGCCAGCAGGGGGGGGGATGGTAATTCACCCCTCCACTTT. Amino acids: CASRGGDGNSPLHF.

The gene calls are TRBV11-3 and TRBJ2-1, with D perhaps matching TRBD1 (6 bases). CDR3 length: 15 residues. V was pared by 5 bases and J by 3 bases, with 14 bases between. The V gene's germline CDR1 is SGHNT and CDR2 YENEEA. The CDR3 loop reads CASSPEPTGYNEQFF. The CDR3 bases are TGTGCCAGCAGCCCGGAACCGACAGGCTACAATGAGCAGTTCTTC.

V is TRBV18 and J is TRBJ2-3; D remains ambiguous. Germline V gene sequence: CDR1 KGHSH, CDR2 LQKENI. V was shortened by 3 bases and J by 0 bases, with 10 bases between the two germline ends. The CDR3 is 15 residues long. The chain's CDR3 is CASSPELDSTDTQYF. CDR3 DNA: TGTGCCAGCTCACCCGAACTCGACAGCACAGATACGCAGTATTTT.